The 10 T cell receptor beta chains below all came from one sample that was sequenced in a study of Graves' ophthalmopathy and Graves' hyperthyroidism. TCR beta CDR3 amplification used RNA transcripts. The first-round RT-PCR employed HTBI primers together with the Qiagen OneStep RT-PCR kit. A multiplex PCR was then performed as the second round. MiXCR, run by TCRdb on the multiplex PCR reads, gives a single entry per CDR3 protein. There are fewer than 600,000 distinct CDR3 sequences in the sample; approximately 15% occur only once, and roughly 10% lies in the top ten. The sample taken for sequencing was blood. These receptors all stem from a young woman with Graves' ophthalmopathy.

This clonotype was seen ten or more times. The V gene is TRBV6-5, the J gene TRBJ1-2; 10 nucleotides line up with TRBD1. Unmatched junction bases numbered 9, after V lost 10 bases and J lost 4 bases. This CDR3 comprises 14 residues. The germline V gene encodes CDR1 MNHEY and CDR2 SVGAGI. CDR3 nucleotide sequence: TGTGCCACCAGGACAGGGGGATCCGGCTATGGCTACACCTTC. Protein product: CATRTGGSGYGYTF.

This clonotype was counted a few times. This chain connects TRBV7-2 to TRBJ2-7; a possible D gene is TRBD2 (5 bases). V was clipped by 3 bases and J by 5 bases, with 11 bases between them. Germline V CDR1 and CDR2: SGHTA, FQGNSA. The CDR3 runs to 13 residues. In nucleotides, the CDR3 is TGTGCCAGCAGCTTCGAGGGTCTCCACGAGCAGTACTTC. Its translation: CASSFEGLHEQYF. Drawing the rest from reference TRBV7-2 and TRBJ2-7, the complete variable domain is GAGVSQSPSNKVTEKGKDVELRCDPISGHTALYWYRQSLGQGLEFLIYFQGNSAPDKSGLPSDRFSAERTGGSVSTLTIQRTQQEDSAVYLCASSFEGLHEQYFGPGTRLTVT.

This clonotype showed up just once. The chain is built from TRBV20-1 and TRBJ1-5; the D is unclear. CDR1 DFQATT and CDR2 SNEGSKA come from the germline V gene (reference sequence). The CDR3 has 13 amino acids. V lost 1 base and J lost 3, with 7 bases in between. The DNA for the CDR3 is TGCAGTGCTAGAGGGAGTCTCAATCAGCCCCAGCATTTT. Translated, it gives CSARGSLNQPQHF.

This clonotype was picked up a small number of times. CDR3 nucleotides: TGCAGTGCTAGGGCCCCTCAAGAGACCCAGTACTTC. Its protein is CSARAPQETQYF. The chain is built from TRBV20-1 and TRBJ2-5, with no clear D. The V gene lost 3 bases and the J gene lost 2 bases, with 7 bases spanning the gap. Germline V gene sequence: CDR1 DFQATT, CDR2 SNEGSKA (reference sequence). The CDR3 runs 12 residues.

The table lists this clonotype with many counts. The J gene is TRBJ1-1, the V gene TRBV12-5; 7 bases agree with TRBD1. The V and J ends lost 6 bases and 5 bases, in that order; junction bases with no gene match: 12. The CDR3 covers 15 residues. Looked up from germline, CDR1 is LGHNT and CDR2 is FRNRAP. The CDR3 is CASGPLDRAKTEAFF. As DNA, the CDR3 is TGTGCTAGTGGCCCTCTTGACAGGGCGAAGACTGAAGCTTTCTTT.

At least ten counts were recorded for this clonotype. The chain couples TRBV28 to TRBJ2-7, with D perhaps being TRBD1 or TRBD2 (5 bases each). The CDR3 is made up of 15 amino acids. Trimming left V 4 bases short and J 3 bases short, with 16 bases between. Per germline, CDR1 MDHEN and CDR2 SYDVKM. The CDR3: CASSSAPRDHYEQYF. Written as DNA, the CDR3 is TGTGCCAGCAGTTCGGCACCCAGGGACCACTACGAGCAGTACTTC.

This clonotype has at least ten counts. The chain uses TRBV12-3 or TRBV12-4 and TRBJ1-2, with D perhaps matching TRBD1 (5 bases). Trimming stripped 3 bases from V and 4 bases from J, with 9 bases between. The CDR3 spans 13 residues. The CDR3 DNA reads TGTGCCAGCAGTTTCCCCGACAGCTATGGCTACACCTTC. This sequence encodes CASSFPDSYGYTF.

The rearrangement joins TRBV20-1 to TRBJ2-5; D is perhaps TRBD1 (6 bases). The germline V gene encodes CDR1 DFQATT and CDR2 SNEGSKA (reference sequence). Trimming stripped 0 bases from V and 4 bases from J, with 18 bases between. There are 16 residues in the CDR3. Here the CDR3 reads CSARELGGVWGETQYF. The CDR3 nucleotides read TGCAGTGCTAGAGAATTAGGGGGAGTTTGGGGAGAGACCCAGTACTTC.

Many counts were recorded for this clonotype. The chain joins TRBV20-1 to TRBJ2-5; no reliable D call. Looked up from germline, CDR1 is DFQATT and CDR2 is SNEGSKA (reference sequence). This CDR3 is 14 amino acids long. The ends were cut back, 3 bases at V and 5 bases at J, with 16 bases in the middle. CDR3 in amino acids: CSASGEVGMETQYF. As DNA, the CDR3 is TGCAGTGCTAGTGGGGAAGTAGGGATGGAGACCCAGTACTTC.

Many counts were recorded for this clonotype. V is TRBV28 and J is TRBJ2-7; 11 nucleotides agree with TRBD2. Germline values: CDR1 MDHEN, CDR2 SYDVKM. Trimming at V came to 5 bases and at J to 3 bases, leaving 9 bases not matched to a gene. The CDR3 covers 16 residues. The CDR3 spells CASSPPVAGGRYEQYF. The DNA for the CDR3 is TGTGCCAGCAGTCCGCCTGTAGCGGGAGGGCGCTACGAGCAGTACTTC.